This TCR beta chain was profiled in a study of identical twins. This clonotype was seen just once. The antigen remains unidentified. Template switching added a universal primer site; cDNA carried unique molecular identifiers. From the 5' RACE reads, TCRdb called clonotypes with MiXCR, one entry per CDR3 protein. The sample gives 1.5 million to 2 million distinct CDR3 sequences, about 32% of which show up once; around 0.25% is in the top ten. Study-wide results and caveats: Abundant cord blood beta clonotypes carried fewer insertions; memory repertoires showed none. Modelling underestimated the level of out-of-frame TCR alpha sharing observed in monozygotic twins.

V was clipped by 1 base and J by 7 bases; unmatched bases: 9. CDR3 length: 15 residues. CDR1 MGHRA and CDR2 YSYEKL come from the germline V gene. Material: cord blood. V and J are TRBV4-1 and TRBJ2-7; 8 bases agree with TRBD2. The sequence came from a newborn girl in good health. The CDR3 is CASSQAPLAGTEQYF. DNA for the CDR3: TGCGCCAGCAGCCAAGCTCCCTTAGCGGGAACGGAGCAGTACTTC.